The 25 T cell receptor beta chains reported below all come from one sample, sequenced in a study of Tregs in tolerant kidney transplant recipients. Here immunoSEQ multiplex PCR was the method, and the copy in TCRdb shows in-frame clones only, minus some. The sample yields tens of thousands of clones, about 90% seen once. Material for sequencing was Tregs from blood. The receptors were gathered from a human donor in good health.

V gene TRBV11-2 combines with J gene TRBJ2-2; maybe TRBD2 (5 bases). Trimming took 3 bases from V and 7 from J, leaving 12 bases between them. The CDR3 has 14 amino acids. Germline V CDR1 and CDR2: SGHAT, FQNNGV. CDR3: CASSLDWEHGELFF. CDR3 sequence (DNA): TGTGCCAGCAGCTTGGACTGGGAACACGGGGAGCTGTTTTTT.

The CDR3 DNA follows: TGTGCCAGCAGTCAGGGACTAGAACATCGTCGGTTCTTC. Its protein product is CASSQGLEHRRFF. The V and J genes are TRBV2 and TRBJ2-1; TRBD2 aligns across 8 bases. The CDR3 runs 13 residues. Germline V lookup: CDR1 SNHLY, CDR2 FYNNEI. With 5 bases clipped from V and 15 bases from J, the junction kept 12 bases outside the gene matches.

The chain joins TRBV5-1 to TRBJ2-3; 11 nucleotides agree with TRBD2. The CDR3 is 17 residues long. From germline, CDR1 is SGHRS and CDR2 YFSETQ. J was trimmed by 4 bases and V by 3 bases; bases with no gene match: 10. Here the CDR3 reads CASSYLAGTSGADTQYF. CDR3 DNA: TGCGCCAGCAGCTACCTTGCCGGGACTAGCGGTGCAGATACGCAGTATTTT.

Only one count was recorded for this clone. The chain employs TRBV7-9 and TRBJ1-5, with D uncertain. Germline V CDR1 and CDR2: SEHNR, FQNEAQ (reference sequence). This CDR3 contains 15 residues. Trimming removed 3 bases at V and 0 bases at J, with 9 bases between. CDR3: CASSLDGYSNQPQHF. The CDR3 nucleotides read TGTGCCAGCAGCTTGGACGGTTATAGCAATCAGCCCCAGCATTTT.

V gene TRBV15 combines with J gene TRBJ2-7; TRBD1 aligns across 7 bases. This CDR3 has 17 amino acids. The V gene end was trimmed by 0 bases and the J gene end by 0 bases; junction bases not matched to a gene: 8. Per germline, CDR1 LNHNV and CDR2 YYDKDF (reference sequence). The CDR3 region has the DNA TGTGCCACCAGCAGAGATCGAGGGGGCGCTGGCTCCTACGAGCAGTACTTC. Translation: CATSRDRGGAGSYEQYF.

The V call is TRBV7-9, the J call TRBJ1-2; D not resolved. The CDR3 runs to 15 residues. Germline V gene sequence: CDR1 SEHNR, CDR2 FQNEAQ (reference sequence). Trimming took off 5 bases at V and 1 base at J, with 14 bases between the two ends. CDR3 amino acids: CASSRPPIFNYGYTF. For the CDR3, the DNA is TGTGCCAGCAGCCGACCGCCGATCTTTAACTATGGCTACACCTTC.

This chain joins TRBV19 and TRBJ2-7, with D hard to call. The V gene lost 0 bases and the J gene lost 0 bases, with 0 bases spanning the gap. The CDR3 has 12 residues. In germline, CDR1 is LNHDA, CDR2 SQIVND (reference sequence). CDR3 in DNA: TGTGCCAGTAGTATAGACTCCTACGAGCAGTACTTC. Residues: CASSIDSYEQYF.

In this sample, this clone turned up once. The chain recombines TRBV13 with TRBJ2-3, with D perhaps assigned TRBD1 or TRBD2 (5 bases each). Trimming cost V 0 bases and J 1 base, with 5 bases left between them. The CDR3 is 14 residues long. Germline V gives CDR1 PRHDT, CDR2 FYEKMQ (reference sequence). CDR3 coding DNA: TGTGCCAGCAGCTTAGGGGGGGGCACAGATACGCAGTATTTT. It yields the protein CASSLGGGTDTQYF.

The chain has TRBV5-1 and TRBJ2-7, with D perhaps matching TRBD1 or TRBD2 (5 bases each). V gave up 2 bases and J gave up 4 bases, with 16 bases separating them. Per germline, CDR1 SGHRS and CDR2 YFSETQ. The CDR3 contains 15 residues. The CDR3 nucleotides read TGCGCCAGCAGCTTATCCGGGGCAGGGCTATACGAGCAGTACTTC. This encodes CASSLSGAGLYEQYF.

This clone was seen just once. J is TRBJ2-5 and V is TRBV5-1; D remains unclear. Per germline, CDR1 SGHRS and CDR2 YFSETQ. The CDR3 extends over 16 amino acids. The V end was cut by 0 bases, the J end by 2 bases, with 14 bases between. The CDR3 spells CASSLGVAELQETQYF. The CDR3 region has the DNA TGCGCCAGCAGCTTGGGGGTGGCGGAGCTACAAGAGACCCAGTACTTC.

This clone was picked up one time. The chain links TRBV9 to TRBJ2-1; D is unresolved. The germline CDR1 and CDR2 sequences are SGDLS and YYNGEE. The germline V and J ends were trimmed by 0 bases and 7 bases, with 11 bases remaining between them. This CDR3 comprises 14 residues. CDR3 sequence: CASSVGRVRNEQFF. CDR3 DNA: TGTGCCAGCAGCGTAGGTAGGGTTCGGAATGAGCAGTTCTTC. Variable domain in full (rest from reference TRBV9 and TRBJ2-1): DSGVTQTPKHLITATGQRVTLRCSPRSGDLSVYWYQQSLDQGLQFLIQYYNGEERAKGNILERFSAQQFPDLHSELNLSSLELGDSALYFCASSVGRVRNEQFFGPGTRLTVL.

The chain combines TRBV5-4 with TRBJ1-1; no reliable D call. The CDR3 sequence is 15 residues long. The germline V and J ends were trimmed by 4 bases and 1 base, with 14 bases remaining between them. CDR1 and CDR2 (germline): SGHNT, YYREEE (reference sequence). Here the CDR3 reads CASSSGLGPNTEAFF. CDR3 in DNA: TGTGCCAGCAGCAGCGGGTTAGGACCGAACACTGAAGCTTTCTTT.

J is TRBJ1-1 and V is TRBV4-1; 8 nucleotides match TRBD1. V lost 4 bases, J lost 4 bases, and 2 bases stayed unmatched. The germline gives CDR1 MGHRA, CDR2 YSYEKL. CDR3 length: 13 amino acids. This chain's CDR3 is CASSLDRGTEAFF. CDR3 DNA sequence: TGCGCCAGCAGCCTAGACAGGGGCACTGAAGCTTTCTTT.

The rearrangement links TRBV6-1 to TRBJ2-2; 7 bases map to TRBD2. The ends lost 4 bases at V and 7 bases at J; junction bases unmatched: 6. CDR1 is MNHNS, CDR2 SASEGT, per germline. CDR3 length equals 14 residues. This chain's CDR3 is CASSGGGTNGELFF. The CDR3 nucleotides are TGTGCCAGCAGTGGCGGCGGGACTAACGGGGAGCTGTTTTTT.

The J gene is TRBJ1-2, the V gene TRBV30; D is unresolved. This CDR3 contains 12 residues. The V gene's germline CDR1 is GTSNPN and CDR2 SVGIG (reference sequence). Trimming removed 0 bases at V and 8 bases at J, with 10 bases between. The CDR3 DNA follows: TGTGCCTGGAGTGTAGGCTTTCGGGGCTACACCTTC. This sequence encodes CAWSVGFRGYTF.

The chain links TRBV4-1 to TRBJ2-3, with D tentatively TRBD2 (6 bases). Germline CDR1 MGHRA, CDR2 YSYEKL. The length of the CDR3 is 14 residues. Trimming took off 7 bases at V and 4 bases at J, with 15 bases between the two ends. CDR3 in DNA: TGCGCCAGCACCAAGGGATGGGAGGCAGATACGCAGTATTTT. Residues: CASTKGWEADTQYF.

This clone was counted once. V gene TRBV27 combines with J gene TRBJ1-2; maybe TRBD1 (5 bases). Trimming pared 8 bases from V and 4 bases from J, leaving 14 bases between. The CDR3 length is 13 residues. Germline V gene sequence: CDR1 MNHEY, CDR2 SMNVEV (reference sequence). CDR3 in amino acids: CASYPGGGYGYTF. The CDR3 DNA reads TGTGCCAGCTATCCGGGGGGTGGCTATGGCTACACCTTC.

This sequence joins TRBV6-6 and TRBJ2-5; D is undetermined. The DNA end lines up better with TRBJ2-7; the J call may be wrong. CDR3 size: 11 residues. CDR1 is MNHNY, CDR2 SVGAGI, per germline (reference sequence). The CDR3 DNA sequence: TGTGCCAGCAGGAATACCTACGAGCAGTACTTC. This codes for CASRNTYEQYF.

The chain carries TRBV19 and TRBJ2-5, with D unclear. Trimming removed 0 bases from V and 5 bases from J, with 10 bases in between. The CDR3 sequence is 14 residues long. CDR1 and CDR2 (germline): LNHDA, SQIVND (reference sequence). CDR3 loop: CASSIDQHFETQYF. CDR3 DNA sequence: TGTGCCAGTAGTATAGATCAACACTTTGAGACCCAGTACTTC.

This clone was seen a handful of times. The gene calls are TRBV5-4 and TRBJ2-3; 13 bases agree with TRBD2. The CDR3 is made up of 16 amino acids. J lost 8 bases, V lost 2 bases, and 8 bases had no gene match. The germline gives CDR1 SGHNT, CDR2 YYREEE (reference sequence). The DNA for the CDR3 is TGTGCCAGCAGCTTCGGGACTAGCGGGGTTGGAGGTACGCAGTATTTT. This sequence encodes CASSFGTSGVGGTQYF.

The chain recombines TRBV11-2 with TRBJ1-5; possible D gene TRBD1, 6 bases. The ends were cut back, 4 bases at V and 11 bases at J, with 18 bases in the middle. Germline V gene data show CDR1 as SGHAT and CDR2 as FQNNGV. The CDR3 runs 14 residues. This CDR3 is CASSSTGLGGTQHF. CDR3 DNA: TGTGCCAGCAGCTCTACAGGGTTAGGAGGGACCCAGCATTTT.

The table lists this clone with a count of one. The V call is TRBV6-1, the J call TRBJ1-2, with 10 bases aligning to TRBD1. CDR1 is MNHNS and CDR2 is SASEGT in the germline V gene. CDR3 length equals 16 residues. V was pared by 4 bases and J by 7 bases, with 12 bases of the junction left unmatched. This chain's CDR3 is CASSGSGTGAPFGYTF. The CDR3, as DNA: TGTGCCAGCAGTGGATCCGGGACAGGGGCGCCTTTTGGCTACACCTTC.

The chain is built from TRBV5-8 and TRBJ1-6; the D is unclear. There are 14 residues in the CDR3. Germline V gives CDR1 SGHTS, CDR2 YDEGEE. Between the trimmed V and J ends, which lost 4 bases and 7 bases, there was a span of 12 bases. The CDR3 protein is CASSGITGNSPLHF. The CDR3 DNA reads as TGTGCCAGCAGCGGGATAACGGGAAATTCACCCCTCCACTTT. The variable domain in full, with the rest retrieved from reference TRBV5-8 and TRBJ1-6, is EAGVTQSPTHLIKTRGQQATLRCSPISGHTSVYWYQQALGLGLQFLLWYDEGEERNRGNFPPRFSGRQFPNYSSELNVNALELEDSALYLCASSGITGNSPLHFGNGTRLTVT.

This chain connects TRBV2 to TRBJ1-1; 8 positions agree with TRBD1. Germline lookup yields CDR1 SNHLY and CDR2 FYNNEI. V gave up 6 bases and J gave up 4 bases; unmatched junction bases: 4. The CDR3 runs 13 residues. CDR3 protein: CASRAGGRTEAFF. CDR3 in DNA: TGTGCCAGCAGGGCAGGGGGCCGCACTGAAGCTTTCTTT.

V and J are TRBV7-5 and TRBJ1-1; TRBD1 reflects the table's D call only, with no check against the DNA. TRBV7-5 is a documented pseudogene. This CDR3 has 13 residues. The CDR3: CVRMVRGQVEAFF. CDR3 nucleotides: TGTGTCAGAATGGTGAGGGGGCAGGTTGAAGCTTTCTTT.